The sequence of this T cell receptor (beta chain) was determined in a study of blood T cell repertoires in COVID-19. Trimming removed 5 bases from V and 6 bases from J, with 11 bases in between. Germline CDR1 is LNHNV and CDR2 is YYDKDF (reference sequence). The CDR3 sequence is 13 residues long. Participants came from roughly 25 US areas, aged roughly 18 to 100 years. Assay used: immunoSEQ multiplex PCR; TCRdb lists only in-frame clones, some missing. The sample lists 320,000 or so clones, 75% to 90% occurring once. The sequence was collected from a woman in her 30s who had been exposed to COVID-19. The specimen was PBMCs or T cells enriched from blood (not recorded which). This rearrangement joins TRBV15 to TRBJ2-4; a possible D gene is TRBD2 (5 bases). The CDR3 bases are TGTGCCACCAGCGGTTGGGAGACAAACATTCAGTACTTC. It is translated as CATSGWETNIQYF. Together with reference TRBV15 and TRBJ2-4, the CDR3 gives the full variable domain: DAMVIQNPRYQVTQFGKPVTLSCSQTLNHNVMYWYQQKSSQAPKLLFHYYDKDFNNEADTPDNFQSRRPNTSFCFLDIRSPGLGDTAMYLCATSGWETNIQYFGAGTRLSVL.